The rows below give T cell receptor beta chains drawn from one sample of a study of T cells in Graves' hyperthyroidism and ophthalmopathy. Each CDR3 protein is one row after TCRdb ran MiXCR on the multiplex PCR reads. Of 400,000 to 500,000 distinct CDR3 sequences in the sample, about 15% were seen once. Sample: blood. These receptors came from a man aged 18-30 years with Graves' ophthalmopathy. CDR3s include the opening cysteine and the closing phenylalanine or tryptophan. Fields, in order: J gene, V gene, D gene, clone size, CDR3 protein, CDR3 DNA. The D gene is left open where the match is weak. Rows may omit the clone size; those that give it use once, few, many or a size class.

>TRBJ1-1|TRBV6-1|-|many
CASSASRGAEAFF
TGTGCCAGCAGTGCCTCGAGGGGGGCTGAAGCTTTCTTT
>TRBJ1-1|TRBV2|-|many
CASSAGGNTEAFF
TGTGCCAGCAGTGCAGGCGGGAACACTGAAGCTTTCTTT
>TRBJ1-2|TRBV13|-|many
CASSQTDRLGYGYTF
TGTGCCAGCAGCCAGACCGACAGGTTGGGCTATGGCTACACCTTC
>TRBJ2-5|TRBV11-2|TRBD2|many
CASSLGSSGREIQETQYF
TGTGCCAGCAGCTTAGGGTCTAGCGGGAGGGAAATACAAGAGACCCAGTACTTC
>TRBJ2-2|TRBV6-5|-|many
CASSYSEGKNTGELFF
TGTGCCAGCAGTTACTCGGAGGGAAAGAACACCGGGGAGCTGTTTTTT
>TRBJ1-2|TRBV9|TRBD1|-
CASSVSPGQLNYGYTF
TGTGCCAGCAGCGTGAGTCCGGGACAGCTTAACTATGGCTACACCTTC
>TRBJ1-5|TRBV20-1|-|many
CSASAGQTSNQPQHF
TGCAGTGCTAGCGCCGGACAGACTAGCAATCAGCCCCAGCATTTT
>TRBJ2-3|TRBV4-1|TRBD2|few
CASSPRPAGDTDTQYF
TGCGCCAGCAGCCCCCGGCCTGCGGGAGACACAGATACGCAGTATTTT
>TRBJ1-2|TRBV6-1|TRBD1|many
CASRLDRGNYGYTF
TGTGCCAGCAGACTCGACAGGGGAAACTATGGCTACACCTTC
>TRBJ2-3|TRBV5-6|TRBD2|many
CASSLVILAGGDTQYF
TGTGCCAGCAGCTTGGTTATTCTAGCGGGAGGAGATACGCAGTATTTT
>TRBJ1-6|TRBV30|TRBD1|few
CAWETGGYSPLHF
TGTGCCTGGGAGACAGGGGGGTATTCACCCCTCCACTTT
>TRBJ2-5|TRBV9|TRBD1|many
CASSADRGGETQYF
TGTGCCAGCAGTGCCGACAGGGGCGGGGAGACCCAGTACTTC
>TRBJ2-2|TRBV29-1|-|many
CSVLRDKLFF
TGCAGCGTGCTAAGGGACAAGCTGTTTTTT
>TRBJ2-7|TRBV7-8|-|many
CAGTGQGGHEQYF
TGTGCCGGCACCGGGCAGGGTGGTCACGAGCAGTACTTC
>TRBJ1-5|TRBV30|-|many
CAWGPRDGPQHF
TGTGCCTGGGGGCCAAGGGATGGGCCCCAGCATTTT
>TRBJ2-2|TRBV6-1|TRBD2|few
CASSDRLAGGPFTGELFF
TGTGCCAGCAGTGATAGACTAGCGGGAGGCCCGTTCACCGGGGAGCTGTTTTTT
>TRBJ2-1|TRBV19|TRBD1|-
CASSPYRQGIINEQFF
TGTGCCAGTAGTCCGTATAGACAGGGAATAATCAATGAGCAGTTCTTC